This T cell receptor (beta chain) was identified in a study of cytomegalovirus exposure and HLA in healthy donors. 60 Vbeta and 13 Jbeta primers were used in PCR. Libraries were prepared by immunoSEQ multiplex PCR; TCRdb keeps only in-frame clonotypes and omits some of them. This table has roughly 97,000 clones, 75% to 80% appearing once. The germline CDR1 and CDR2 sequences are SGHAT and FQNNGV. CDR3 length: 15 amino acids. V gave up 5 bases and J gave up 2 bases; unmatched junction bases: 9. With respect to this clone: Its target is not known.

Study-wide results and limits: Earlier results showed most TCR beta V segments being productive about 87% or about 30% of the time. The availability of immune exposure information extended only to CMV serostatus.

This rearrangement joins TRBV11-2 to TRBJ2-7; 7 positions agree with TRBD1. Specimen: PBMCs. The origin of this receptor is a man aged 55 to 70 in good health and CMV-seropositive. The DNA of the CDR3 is TGTGCCAGCAGCGAGATCCGGGACAGAACCTACGAGCAGTACTTC. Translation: CASSEIRDRTYEQYF.